Detailed here is one T cell receptor (beta chain). This entry is derived from a study of T cell responses to AZD1222 COVID-19 vaccine. Germline V gene sequence: CDR1 LNHNV, CDR2 YYDKDF (reference sequence). The CDR3 sequence is 18 residues long. Trimming at V came to 3 bases and at J to 1 base, leaving 3 bases not matched to a gene. Clones were sequenced by immunoSEQ multiplex PCR, and TCRdb holds only the in-frame ones, with some missing. Of under 200,000 clones in the sample, about 91% were seen once. This TCR was sampled from an adult in good health. This rearrangement joins TRBV15 to TRBJ2-6; 13 bases agree with TRBD2. The material sequenced was peripheral blood, taken on day 0 of MenACWY control vaccination. CDR3 sequence reads: CATSRGGLAGSGANVLTF. CDR3 DNA: TGTGCCACCAGCAGGGGGGGACTAGCGGGATCTGGGGCCAACGTCCTGACTTTC.